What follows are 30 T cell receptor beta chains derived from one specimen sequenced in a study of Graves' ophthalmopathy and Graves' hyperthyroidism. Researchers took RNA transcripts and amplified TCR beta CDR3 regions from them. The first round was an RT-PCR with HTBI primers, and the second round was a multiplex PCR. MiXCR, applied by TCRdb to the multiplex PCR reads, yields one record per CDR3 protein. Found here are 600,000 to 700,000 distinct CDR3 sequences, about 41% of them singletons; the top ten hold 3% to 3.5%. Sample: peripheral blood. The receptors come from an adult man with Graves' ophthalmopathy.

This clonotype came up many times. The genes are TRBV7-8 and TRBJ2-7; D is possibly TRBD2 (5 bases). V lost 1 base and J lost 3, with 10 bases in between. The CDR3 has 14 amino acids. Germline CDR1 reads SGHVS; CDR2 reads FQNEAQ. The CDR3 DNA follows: TGTGCCAGCAGCTTAGTGAGGGCGGACTACGAGCAGTACTTC. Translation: CASSLVRADYEQYF.

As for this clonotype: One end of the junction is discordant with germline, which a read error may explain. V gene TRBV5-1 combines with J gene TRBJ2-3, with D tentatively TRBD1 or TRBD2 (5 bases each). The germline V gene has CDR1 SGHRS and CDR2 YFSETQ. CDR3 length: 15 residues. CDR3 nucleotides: TGTGCCAGCAGCCCCACCTTTGTGGGGGCAGATACGCAGTATTTT. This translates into CASSPTFVGADTQYF.

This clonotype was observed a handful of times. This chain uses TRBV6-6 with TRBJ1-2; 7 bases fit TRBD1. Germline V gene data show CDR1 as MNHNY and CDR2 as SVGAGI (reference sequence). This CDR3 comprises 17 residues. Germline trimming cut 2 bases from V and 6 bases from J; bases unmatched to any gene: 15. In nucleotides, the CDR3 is TGTGCCAGCAGTTACGGTGGTCGAGACAGGGTTCGCCATGGCTACACCTTC. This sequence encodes CASSYGGRDRVRHGYTF.

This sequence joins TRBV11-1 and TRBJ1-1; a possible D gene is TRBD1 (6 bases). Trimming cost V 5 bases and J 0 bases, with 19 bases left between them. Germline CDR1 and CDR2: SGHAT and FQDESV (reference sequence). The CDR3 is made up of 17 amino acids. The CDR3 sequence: CASSPTPTGLLNTEAFF. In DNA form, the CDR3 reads TGTGCCAGCAGCCCCACCCCTACAGGGCTGCTGAACACTGAAGCTTTCTTT.

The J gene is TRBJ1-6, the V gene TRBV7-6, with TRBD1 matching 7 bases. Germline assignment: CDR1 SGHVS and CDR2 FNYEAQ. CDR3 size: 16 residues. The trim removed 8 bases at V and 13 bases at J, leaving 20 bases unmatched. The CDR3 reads CASSVQGDSLSAPLHF. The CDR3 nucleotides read TGTGCCAGCTCTGTGCAGGGGGACTCCCTGAGTGCGCCCCTCCACTTT.

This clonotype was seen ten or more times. CDR3 protein: CASSVTGASNQPQHF. The CDR3 bases are TGTGCCAGCAGTGTGACAGGTGCTAGCAATCAGCCCCAGCATTTT. The chain has TRBV12-3 or TRBV12-4 and TRBJ1-5; D possibly corresponds to TRBD1 (6 bases). V lost 5 bases to trimming and J lost 0 bases, with 11 bases between them. The CDR3 is 15 residues long.

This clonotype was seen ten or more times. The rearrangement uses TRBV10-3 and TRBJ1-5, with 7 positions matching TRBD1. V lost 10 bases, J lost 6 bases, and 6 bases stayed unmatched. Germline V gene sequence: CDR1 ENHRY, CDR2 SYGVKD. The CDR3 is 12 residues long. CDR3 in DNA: TGTGCCACCAAGGGGGCCGCTCAGCCCCAGCATTTT. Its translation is CATKGAAQPQHF.

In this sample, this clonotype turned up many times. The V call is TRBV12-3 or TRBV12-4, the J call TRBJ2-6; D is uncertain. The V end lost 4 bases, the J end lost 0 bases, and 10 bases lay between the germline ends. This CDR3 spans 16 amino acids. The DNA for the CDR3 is TGTGCCAGCAGTTCCTCACCCCGCTCTGGGGCCAACGTCCTGACTTTC. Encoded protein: CASSSSPRSGANVLTF.

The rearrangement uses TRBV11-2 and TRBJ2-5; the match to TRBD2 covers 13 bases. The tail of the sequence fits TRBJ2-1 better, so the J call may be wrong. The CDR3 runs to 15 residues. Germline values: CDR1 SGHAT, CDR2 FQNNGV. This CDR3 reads CASNLGLAGVNEQFF. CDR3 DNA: TGTGCCAGCAACCTCGGACTAGCGGGGGTGAATGAGCAGTTCTTC.

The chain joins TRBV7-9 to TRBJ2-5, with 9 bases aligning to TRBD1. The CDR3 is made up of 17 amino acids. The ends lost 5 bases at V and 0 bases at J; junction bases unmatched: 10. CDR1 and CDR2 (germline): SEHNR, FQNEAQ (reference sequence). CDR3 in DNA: TGTGCCAGCAGCCCCGGACAGGGGTTAGGGAACCAAGAGACCCAGTACTTC. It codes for CASSPGQGLGNQETQYF.

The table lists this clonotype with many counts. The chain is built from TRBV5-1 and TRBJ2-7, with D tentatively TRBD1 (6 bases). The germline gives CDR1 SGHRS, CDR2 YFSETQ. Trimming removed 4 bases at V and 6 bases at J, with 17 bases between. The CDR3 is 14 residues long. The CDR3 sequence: CASSPGQSVGEQYF. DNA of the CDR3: TGCGCCAGCAGCCCCGGACAGTCAGTCGGCGAGCAGTACTTC.

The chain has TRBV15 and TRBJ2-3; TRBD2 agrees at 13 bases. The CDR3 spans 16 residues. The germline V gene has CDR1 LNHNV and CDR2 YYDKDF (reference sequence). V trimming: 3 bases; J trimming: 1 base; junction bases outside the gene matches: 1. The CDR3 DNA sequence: TGTGCCACCAGCAGGGGGACTAGCGGGGGCACAGATACGCAGTATTTT. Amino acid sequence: CATSRGTSGGTDTQYF.

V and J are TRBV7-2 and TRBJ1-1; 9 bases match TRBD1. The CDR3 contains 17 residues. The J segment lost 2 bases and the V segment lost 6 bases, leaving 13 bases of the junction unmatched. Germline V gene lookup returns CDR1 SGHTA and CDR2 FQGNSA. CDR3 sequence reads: CASRRAHRTGDNTEAFF. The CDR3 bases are TGTGCCAGCAGACGTGCTCATCGGACAGGGGATAACACTGAAGCTTTCTTT.

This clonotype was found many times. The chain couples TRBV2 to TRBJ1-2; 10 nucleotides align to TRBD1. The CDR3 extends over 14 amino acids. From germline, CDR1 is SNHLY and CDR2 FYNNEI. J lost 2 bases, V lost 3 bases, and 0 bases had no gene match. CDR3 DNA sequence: TGTGCCAGCAGTGAGACAGGGGGCAACTATGGCTACACCTTC. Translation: CASSETGGNYGYTF.

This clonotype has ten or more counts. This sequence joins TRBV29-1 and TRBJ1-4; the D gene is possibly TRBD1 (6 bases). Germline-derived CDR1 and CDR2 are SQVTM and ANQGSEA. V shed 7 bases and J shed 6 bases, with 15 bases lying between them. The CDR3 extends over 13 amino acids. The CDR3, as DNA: TGCAGCGCGGGGGGCCGCAGGGATGAAAAACTGTTTTTT. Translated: CSAGGRRDEKLFF. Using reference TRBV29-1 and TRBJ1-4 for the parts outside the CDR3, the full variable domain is SAVISQKPSRDICQRGTSLTIQCQVDSQVTMMFWYRQQPGQSLTLIATANQGSEATYESGFVIDKFPISRPNLTFSTLTVSNMSPEDSSIYLCSAGGRRDEKLFFGSGTQLSVL.

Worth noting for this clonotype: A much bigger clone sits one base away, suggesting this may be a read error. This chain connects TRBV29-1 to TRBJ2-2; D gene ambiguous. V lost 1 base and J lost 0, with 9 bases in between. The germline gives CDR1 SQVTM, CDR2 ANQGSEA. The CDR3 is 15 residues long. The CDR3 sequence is CSVEGGRTNTGELFF. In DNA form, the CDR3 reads TGCAGCGTTGAAGGTGGTAGAACGAACACCGGGGAGCTGTTTTTT.

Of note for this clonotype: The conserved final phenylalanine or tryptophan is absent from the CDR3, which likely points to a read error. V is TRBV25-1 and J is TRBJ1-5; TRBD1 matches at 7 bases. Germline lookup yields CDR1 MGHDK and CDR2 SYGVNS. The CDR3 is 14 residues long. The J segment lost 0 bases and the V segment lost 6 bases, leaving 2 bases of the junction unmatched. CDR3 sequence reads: CASSGTDSNQPQHS. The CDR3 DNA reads TGTGCCAGCAGCGGGACAGATAGCAATCAGCCCCAGCATTCT.

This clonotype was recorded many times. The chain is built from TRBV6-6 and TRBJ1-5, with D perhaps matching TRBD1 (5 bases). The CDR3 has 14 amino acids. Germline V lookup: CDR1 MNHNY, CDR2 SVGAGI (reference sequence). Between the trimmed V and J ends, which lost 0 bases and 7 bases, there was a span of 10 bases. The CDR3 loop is CASSYSYGGQPQHF. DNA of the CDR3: TGTGCCAGCAGTTACTCTTATGGGGGACAGCCCCAGCATTTT.

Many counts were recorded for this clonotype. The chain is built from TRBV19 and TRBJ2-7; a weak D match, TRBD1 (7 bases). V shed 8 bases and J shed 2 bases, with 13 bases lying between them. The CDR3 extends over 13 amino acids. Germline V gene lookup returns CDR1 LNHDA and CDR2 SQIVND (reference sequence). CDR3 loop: CASGGQGAYEQYF. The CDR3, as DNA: TGTGCCAGTGGGGGGCAGGGGGCCTACGAGCAGTACTTC.

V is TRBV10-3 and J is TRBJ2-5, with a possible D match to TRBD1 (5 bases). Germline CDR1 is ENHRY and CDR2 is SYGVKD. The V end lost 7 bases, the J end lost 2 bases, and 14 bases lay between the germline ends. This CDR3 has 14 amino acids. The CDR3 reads CAINESTVQETQYF. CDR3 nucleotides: TGTGCCATCAACGAGTCGACAGTACAAGAGACCCAGTACTTC.

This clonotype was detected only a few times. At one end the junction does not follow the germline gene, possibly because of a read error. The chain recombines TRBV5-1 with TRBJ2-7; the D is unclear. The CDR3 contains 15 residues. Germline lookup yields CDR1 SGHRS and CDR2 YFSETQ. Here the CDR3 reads CASSLDSAPSYEQYF. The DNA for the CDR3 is TGTGCCAGCAGCTTGGATTCAGCCCCTTCCTACGAGCAGTACTTC.

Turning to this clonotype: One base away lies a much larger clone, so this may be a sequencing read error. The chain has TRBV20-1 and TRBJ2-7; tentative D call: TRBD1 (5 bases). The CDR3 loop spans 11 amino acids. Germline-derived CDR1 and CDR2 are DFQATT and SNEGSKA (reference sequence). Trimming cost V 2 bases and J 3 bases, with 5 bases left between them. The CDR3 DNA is TGCAGTGCTAGACAGGGCTACGAGCAGTACGTC. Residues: CSARQGYEQYV.

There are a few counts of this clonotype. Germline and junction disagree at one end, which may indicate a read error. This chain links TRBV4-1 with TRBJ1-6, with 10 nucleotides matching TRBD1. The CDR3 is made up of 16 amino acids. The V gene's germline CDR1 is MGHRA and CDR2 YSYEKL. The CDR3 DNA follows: TGCGCCAGCAACCAAAATGACAGGGGGCGAGGGTCACCCCTCCACTTT. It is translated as CASNQNDRGRGSPLHF.

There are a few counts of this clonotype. CDR3 sequence: CASSHLGQGAEAFF. The DNA of the CDR3 is TGTGCCAGCAGCCACCTTGGACAGGGAGCTGAAGCTTTCTTT. The chain uses TRBV7-2 and TRBJ1-1, with 8 bases aligning to TRBD1. V lost 5 bases and J lost 6; bases outside the gene matches: 8. CDR1 is SGHTA, CDR2 FQGNSA, per germline. CDR3 length: 14 amino acids.

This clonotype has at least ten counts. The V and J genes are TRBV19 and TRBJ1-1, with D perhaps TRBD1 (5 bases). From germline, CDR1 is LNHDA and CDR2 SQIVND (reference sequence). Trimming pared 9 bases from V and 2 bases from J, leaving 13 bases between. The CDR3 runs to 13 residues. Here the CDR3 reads CASSGHENTEAFF. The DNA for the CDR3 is TGTGCCAGCAGCGGACACGAAAACACTGAAGCTTTCTTT. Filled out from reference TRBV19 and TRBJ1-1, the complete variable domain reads DGGITQSPKYLFRKEGQNVTLSCEQNLNHDAMYWYRQDPGQGLRLIYYSQIVNDFQKGDIAEGYSVSREKKESFPLTVTSAQKNPTAFYLCASSGHENTEAFFGQGTRLTVV.

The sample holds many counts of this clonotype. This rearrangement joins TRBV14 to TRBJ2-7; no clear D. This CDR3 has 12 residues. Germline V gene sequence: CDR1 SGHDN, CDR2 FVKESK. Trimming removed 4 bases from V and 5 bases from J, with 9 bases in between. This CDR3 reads CASSPQPNEQYF. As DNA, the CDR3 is TGTGCCAGCAGCCCACAGCCTAACGAGCAGTACTTC.

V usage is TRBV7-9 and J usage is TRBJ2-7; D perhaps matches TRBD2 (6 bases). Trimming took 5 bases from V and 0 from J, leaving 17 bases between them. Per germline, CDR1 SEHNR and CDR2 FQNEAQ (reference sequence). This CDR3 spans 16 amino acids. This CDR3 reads CASSLGVGSNSYEQYF. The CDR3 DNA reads TGTGCCAGCAGCCTGGGGGTCGGGAGCAACTCCTACGAGCAGTACTTC.

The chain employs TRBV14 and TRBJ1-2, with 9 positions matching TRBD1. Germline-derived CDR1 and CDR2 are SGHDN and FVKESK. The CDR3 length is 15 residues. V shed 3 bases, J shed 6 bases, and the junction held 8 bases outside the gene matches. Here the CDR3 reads CASSQTDRGVHGYTF. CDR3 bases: TGTGCCAGCAGCCAGACCGACAGGGGGGTCCATGGCTACACCTTC.

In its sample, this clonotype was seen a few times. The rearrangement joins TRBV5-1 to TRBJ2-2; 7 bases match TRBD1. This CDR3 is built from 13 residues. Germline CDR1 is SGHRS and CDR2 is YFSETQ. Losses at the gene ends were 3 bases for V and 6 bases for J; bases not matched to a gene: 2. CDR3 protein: CASSSGTAGELFF. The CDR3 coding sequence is TGCGCCAGCAGCTCAGGGACAGCCGGGGAGCTGTTTTTT.

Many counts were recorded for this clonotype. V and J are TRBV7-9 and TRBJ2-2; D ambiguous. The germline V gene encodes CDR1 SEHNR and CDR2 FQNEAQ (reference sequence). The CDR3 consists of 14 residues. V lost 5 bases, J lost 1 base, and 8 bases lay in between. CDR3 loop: CASSVSGNTGELFF. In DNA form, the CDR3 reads TGTGCCAGCAGCGTCTCAGGGAACACCGGGGAGCTGTTTTTT.